This T cell receptor (beta chain) was recorded in a study of T-cell memory formation after mild COVID-19. Across the whole study: Across donors, TCR clusters were largely donor specific. Study results and limitations: Largely, contracting CD4+ clones fell within CM and EM, and contracting CD8+ clones within EMRA. Some clones that responded were present in memory (sampled pre-infection), which suggests cross-reactive memory joined.

A note on this clonotype: Its target is unknown.

5'RACE primed at constant segments yielded TCR alpha and TCR beta cDNA libraries bearing sample barcodes and UMIs. TCRdb ran MiXCR on the 5' RACE reads and lists one entry per CDR3 protein. The repertoire holds some 450,000 distinct CDR3 sequences, about a sixth seen once, with 20% to 25% in the top ten. CDR1 and CDR2 from the germline V gene are SGHAT and FQNNGV. V gave up 5 bases and J gave up 6 bases, with 10 bases separating them. The CDR3 is 12 amino acids. Material: PBMCs or a T cell subset sorted from them (not recorded which). The receptor was derived from a man in his late teens or twenties who had mild COVID-19 (a few samples of this study predate the infection). Cell type and time point are not known. The chain carries TRBV11-2 and TRBJ2-5; unclear D gene. In nucleotides, the CDR3 is TGTGCCAGCAGCCGGCCGTCGCAGACCCAGTACTTC. This encodes CASSRPSQTQYF.